The entry below gives a single T cell receptor (beta chain) sequence along with its context. This sample is part of a study of blood T cell repertoires in COVID-19. TCRdb's table, derived via immunoSEQ multiplex PCR, lists solely in-frame clones and lacks some. This table has approximately 190,000 clones, about nine tenths appearing once. V was pared by 6 bases and J by 6 bases, with 7 bases of the junction left unmatched. Germline assignment: CDR1 SNHLY and CDR2 FYNNEI. The CDR3 loop spans 13 amino acids. The TCR sequence derives from a man aged 65 to 85 with active or convalescent COVID-19. Sequencing was performed on peripheral blood. The chain has TRBV2 and TRBJ1-1, with 7 bases that match TRBD1. CDR3 region: CASSYDRVAEAFF. CDR3 nucleotide sequence: TGTGCCAGCAGCTACGACAGGGTGGCTGAAGCTTTCTTT.